These 23 T cell receptor beta chains were all obtained from the same sample, sequenced in a study of T cells in Graves' hyperthyroidism and ophthalmopathy. RNA transcripts yielded amplified TCR beta CDR3 regions. RT-PCR in the first round (using the HTBI primer set) targeted the TCR CDR3. In TCRdb, the multiplex PCR reads were re-called with MiXCR into one record per CDR3 protein. The sample contains hundreds of thousands of distinct CDR3 sequences, roughly a quarter of which appear only once. Sequencing was carried out using blood. These TCRs come from a woman aged 25 to 39 with Graves' ophthalmopathy.

This clonotype was detected many times. The rearrangement joins TRBV7-2 to TRBJ1-5, with D perhaps matching TRBD1 (5 bases). Trimming removed 3 bases from V and 2 bases from J, with 11 bases in between. Germline V gene lookup returns CDR1 SGHTA and CDR2 FQGNSA. This CDR3 has 15 residues. The CDR3 loop is CASSFGDVGNQPQHF. In DNA form, the CDR3 reads TGTGCCAGCAGCTTTGGGGACGTAGGCAATCAGCCCCAGCATTTT.

This clonotype was counted many times. The chain links TRBV12-3 or TRBV12-4 to TRBJ2-7; D gene ambiguous. Trimming removed 5 bases at V and 2 bases at J, with 16 bases between. This CDR3 comprises 15 residues. Here the CDR3 DNA reads TGTGCCAGCAGTCTCCGATCCGAGAGTGCCTACGAGCAGTACTTC. This encodes CASSLRSESAYEQYF.

This chain links TRBV10-3 with TRBJ2-4; D is unclear. The CDR3 sequence is 15 residues long. V lost 0 bases, J lost 0 bases, and 6 bases lay in between. Germline-derived CDR1 and CDR2 are ENHRY and SYGVKD. Here the CDR3 DNA reads TGTGCCATCAGTGAGTCTAGCTTAGCCAAAAACATTCAGTACTTC. It translates to CAISESSLAKNIQYF.

This chain joins TRBV28 and TRBJ2-7; 11 bases fit TRBD1. This CDR3 is built from 16 residues. The germline V gene encodes CDR1 MDHEN and CDR2 SYDVKM. V dropped 6 bases and J dropped 5; count of bases not matched to a gene: 12. CDR3 residues: CASSSRWGDRGDEQYF. For the CDR3, the DNA is TGTGCCAGCAGCTCTCGGTGGGGGGACAGGGGGGACGAGCAGTACTTC.

The V gene is TRBV12-3 or TRBV12-4, the J gene TRBJ1-3; TRBD1 aligns across 8 bases. V lost 6 bases and J lost 0; bases outside the gene matches: 7. This CDR3 is 16 amino acids long. This chain's CDR3 is CASSPWDRSSGNTIYF. The CDR3 nucleotides read TGTGCCAGCAGCCCCTGGGACAGGAGCTCTGGAAACACCATATATTTT.

The DNA of the CDR3 is TGCGCCAGCAGCCAAGTAGCGGGGGGGTCCACAGATACGCAGTATTTT. This encodes CASSQVAGGSTDTQYF. The V call is TRBV4-3, the J call TRBJ2-3, with 11 positions matching TRBD2. V lost 1 base, J lost 2 bases, and 2 bases stayed unmatched. The CDR3 runs to 16 residues. Germline V gene data show CDR1 as LGHNA and CDR2 as YSLEER.

This clonotype was picked up many times. This chain connects TRBV12-3 or TRBV12-4 to TRBJ1-1; a weak D match, TRBD1 (6 bases). This CDR3 contains 13 residues. The germline V and J ends were trimmed by 3 bases and 7 bases, with 12 bases remaining between them. The DNA of the CDR3 is TGTGCCAGCAGTTTGAACGGGGGCCGTGAAGCTTTCTTT. The encoded protein is CASSLNGGREAFF.

This clonotype was picked up many times. This chain joins TRBV20-1 and TRBJ2-7, with a possible D match to TRBD2 (6 bases). This CDR3 contains 11 residues. CDR1 and CDR2 from the germline V gene are DFQATT and SNEGSKA (reference sequence). V was pared by 6 bases and J by 6 bases, with 12 bases between. The CDR3 protein is CSATPGGEQYF. CDR3 bases: TGCAGTGCCACGCCCGGGGGCGAGCAGTACTTC.

This clonotype was counted many times. The rearrangement links TRBV5-5 to TRBJ1-2, with D uncertain. Germline loops: CDR1 SGHKS, CDR2 YYEKEE (reference sequence). This CDR3 is built from 14 residues. V was cut by 0 bases and J by 2 bases, with 8 bases left in between. CDR3 protein: CASSLAQDNYGYTF. The CDR3 DNA follows: TGTGCCAGCAGCTTGGCCCAGGACAACTATGGCTACACCTTC.

This clonotype was observed a handful of times. The chain uses TRBV5-4 and TRBJ2-5; TRBD1 aligns across 8 bases. The V gene end was trimmed by 1 base and the J gene end by 4 bases; junction bases not matched to a gene: 6. The CDR3 runs 15 residues. Germline V gives CDR1 SGHNT, CDR2 YYREEE (reference sequence). CDR3 nucleotides: TGTGCCAGCAGCTTGCCAGGGGGCGGTGTAGAGACCCAGTACTTC. It encodes CASSLPGGGVETQYF. The full variable domain, its missing parts supplied by reference TRBV5-4 and TRBJ2-5, is ETGVTQSPTHLIKTRGQQVTLRCSSQSGHNTVSWYQQALGQGPQFIFQYYREEENGRGNFPPRFSGLQFPNYSSELNVNALELDDSALYLCASSLPGGGVETQYFGPGTRLLVL.

This clonotype was detected ten times or more. The rearrangement uses TRBV6-5 and TRBJ2-2, with D perhaps TRBD1 (6 bases). Germline V gives CDR1 MNHEY, CDR2 SVGAGI. CDR3 length: 14 amino acids. Trimming pared 2 bases from V and 4 bases from J, leaving 8 bases between. CDR3 nucleotide sequence: TGTGCCAGCAGTTACAAAGGGGGCACCGGGGAGCTGTTTTTT. It specifies CASSYKGGTGELFF.

This clonotype was counted at least ten times. The rearrangement joins TRBV28 to TRBJ1-2; the D gene is possibly TRBD1 (6 bases). This CDR3 comprises 13 residues. Trimming took off 9 bases at V and 6 bases at J, with 17 bases between the two ends. The germline CDR1 and CDR2 sequences are MDHEN and SYDVKM. CDR3 nucleotides: TGTGCCAGTGAACAGGGATTTACGGATGGCTACACCTTC. Its translation is CASEQGFTDGYTF.

The chain links TRBV6-5 to TRBJ1-5; perhaps TRBD1 as D (6 bases). Deletions cut 4 bases from V and 3 bases from J, with 19 bases between. The germline gives CDR1 MNHEY, CDR2 SVGAGI. This CDR3 contains 17 residues. The CDR3 sequence: CASSSLGRGSNNQPQHF. Written as DNA, the CDR3 is TGTGCCAGCAGTTCTTTGGGGAGGGGGTCGAACAATCAGCCCCAGCATTTT.

This clonotype was detected ten times or more. The rearrangement links TRBV7-2 to TRBJ1-5; 8 bases map to TRBD1. The CDR3 covers 16 residues. The V segment lost 0 bases and the J segment 7 bases; nucleotides outside the gene matches: 8. Germline CDR1 is SGHTA and CDR2 is FQGNSA. The CDR3 bases are TGTGCCAGCAGCTTAGCCATGCAGGGGGCATGGCAGCCCCAGCATTTT. Translated, it gives CASSLAMQGAWQPQHF.

The rearrangement uses TRBV12-3 or TRBV12-4 and TRBJ1-5; TRBD1 agrees at 9 bases. This CDR3 comprises 17 residues. V lost 6 bases and J lost 7; bases outside the gene matches: 16. The CDR3 protein is CASSPTRPGQGAQPQHF. In DNA form, the CDR3 reads TGTGCCAGCAGCCCTACCCGCCCGGGACAGGGAGCCCAGCCCCAGCATTTT.

There are many counts of this clonotype. The genes are TRBV6-1 and TRBJ1-2; D gene uncertain. V gave up 1 base and J gave up 4 bases, with 7 bases separating them. The CDR3 is 13 amino acids. The germline gives CDR1 MNHNS, CDR2 SASEGT. The CDR3 region has the DNA TGTGCCAGCAGTGAAGGTCCTTTCTATGGCTACACCTTC. Residues: CASSEGPFYGYTF.

This clonotype was found many times. The chain employs TRBV29-1 and TRBJ1-2; 8 bases line up with TRBD1. The V gene's germline CDR1 is SQVTM and CDR2 ANQGSEA. The CDR3 has 13 residues. The junction had 5 bases not matched to a gene; V was cut back by 6 bases and J by 2 bases. The CDR3, as DNA: TGCAGCGTCAGGACAGGGCTAAACTATGGCTACACCTTC. It codes for CSVRTGLNYGYTF.

This clonotype was recorded at least ten times. The chain carries TRBV27 and TRBJ2-5; a possible D gene is TRBD1 (6 bases). The CDR3 has 12 residues. Germline loops: CDR1 MNHEY, CDR2 SMNVEV (reference sequence). With 6 bases removed from V and 5 bases from J, the gap between germline ends came to 10 bases. CDR3 sequence reads: CASRQGFETQYF. CDR3 sequence (DNA): TGTGCCAGCAGACAGGGTTTCGAGACCCAGTACTTC.

J is TRBJ2-7 and V is TRBV20-1; 11 positions match TRBD1. CDR3 length equals 18 residues. Germline loops: CDR1 DFQATT, CDR2 SNEGSKA (reference sequence). V lost 5 bases to trimming and J lost 2 bases; unmatched junction nucleotides: 17. The chain's CDR3 is CSALAGQGAKKNTYEQYF. The CDR3 nucleotides are TGCAGTGCTCTTGCCGGACAGGGGGCCAAAAAGAATACCTACGAGCAGTACTTC.

In this sample, this clonotype turned up many times. The genes are TRBV11-2 and TRBJ2-7; 7 bases fit TRBD1. CDR3 length: 14 amino acids. Germline assignment: CDR1 SGHAT and CDR2 FQNNGV. The V and J ends lost 5 bases and 5 bases, in that order; junction bases with no gene match: 9. CDR3 nucleotides: TGTGCCAGCAGCCCCACGACAGGGCACCACGAGCAGTACTTC. This encodes CASSPTTGHHEQYF.

This clonotype was observed a handful of times. This sequence joins TRBV12-3 or TRBV12-4 and TRBJ1-1; D may be TRBD1 (6 bases). The CDR3 sequence is 11 residues long. With 5 bases removed from V and 10 bases from J, the gap between germline ends came to 11 bases. The CDR3 loop reads CASSLGGRAFF. CDR3 sequence (DNA): TGTGCCAGCAGTCTCGGGGGGCGAGCTTTCTTT.

This clonotype has ten or more counts. The chain has TRBV28 and TRBJ1-5; 8 bases align to TRBD1. The CDR3 contains 15 residues. CDR1 is MDHEN and CDR2 is SYDVKM in the germline V gene. Unmatched junction bases numbered 8, after V lost 5 bases and J lost 5 bases. The DNA for the CDR3 is TGTGCCAGCAGTCCCGCGGACAGGGCATATCAGCCCCAGCATTTT. Protein: CASSPADRAYQPQHF. The variable domain in full, with the rest retrieved from reference TRBV28 and TRBJ1-5, is DVKVTQSSRYLVKRTGEKVFLECVQDMDHENMFWYRQDPGLGLRLIYFSYDVKMKEKGDIPEGYSVSREKKERFSLILESASTNQTSMYLCASSPADRAYQPQHFGDGTRLSIL.

This clonotype turned up a few times. The V gene is TRBV10-3, the J gene TRBJ1-3; D unresolved. V was clipped by 2 bases and J by 1 base, with 6 bases between them. Germline V CDR1 and CDR2: ENHRY, SYGVKD. This CDR3 has 14 residues. CDR3 region: CAISEGESGNTIYF. Written as DNA, the CDR3 is TGTGCCATCAGTGAGGGGGAGTCTGGAAACACCATATATTTT.